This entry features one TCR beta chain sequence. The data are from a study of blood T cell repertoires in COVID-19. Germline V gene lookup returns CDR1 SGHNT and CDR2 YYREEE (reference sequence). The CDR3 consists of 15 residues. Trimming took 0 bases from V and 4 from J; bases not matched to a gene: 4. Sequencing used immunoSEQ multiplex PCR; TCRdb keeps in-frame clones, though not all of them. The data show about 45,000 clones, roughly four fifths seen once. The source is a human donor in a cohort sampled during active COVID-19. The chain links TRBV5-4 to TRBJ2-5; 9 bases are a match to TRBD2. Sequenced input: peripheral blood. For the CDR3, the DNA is TGTGCCAGCAGCTTGGGCGGGGGGGCCGGAGAGACCCAGTACTTC. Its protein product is CASSLGGGAGETQYF.